Following are 10 T cell receptor beta chains from one sample sequenced in a study of tumor-infiltrating lymphocytes in primary liver carcinoma. Both RNA and DNA were isolated together from approximately 20-30 mg of bulk tissue that had not been sorted. Making TCR beta cDNA involved approximately 510 ng total RNA and a constant-region primer. Library construction for TCR beta comprised three nested multiplex PCR rounds performed with slightly modified ARM-PCR. Investigators reported that the first two PCR rounds, at around 9 cycles each, used TRBV1-TRBV30 forward primers with a C-beta reverse primer. TCRdb re-derived calls from the multiplex PCR reads in MiXCR, one entry per CDR3 protein. This sample has approximately 190,000 distinct CDR3 sequences, with just under 85% found just once. The specimen sequenced was tumor tissue from primary liver carcinoma. These receptors came from a middle-aged man with primary liver carcinoma and hepatitis B virus infection.

On this clonotype: A much bigger clone sits one base away, suggesting this may be a read error. This chain connects TRBV14 to TRBJ2-7; the D gene is possibly TRBD1 (6 bases). Looked up from germline, CDR1 is SGHDN and CDR2 is FVKESK. The CDR3 spans 15 residues. Trimming cost V 3 bases and J 3 bases, with 15 bases left between them. In DNA form, the CDR3 reads TGTGCCAGCAGCCATTTAGGACAGAGTATCTACGAGCAGTACTTC. This encodes CASSHLGQSIYEQYF.

Notes on this clonotype: The germline gene is not matched at one end of the junction; a read error may be the cause. The CDR3 protein is CAISGGDPGVYEQYF. The DNA of the CDR3 is TGTGCCATCAGTGGTGGGGACCCCGGGGTGTACGAGCAGTACTTC. V usage is TRBV24-1 and J usage is TRBJ2-7, with D possibly called TRBD1 or TRBD2 (5 bases each). The CDR3 runs 15 residues. Germline V CDR1 and CDR2: KGHDR, SFDVKD.

Worth noting for this clonotype: The germline gene is not matched at one end of the junction; a read error may be the cause. The V gene is TRBV6-5, the J gene TRBJ2-7; 8 bases line up with TRBD1. The CDR3 runs to 14 residues. Germline V gene lookup returns CDR1 MNHEY and CDR2 SVGAGI. In DNA, the CDR3 is TGTGCCAGCAGTCCTGGGACAGGACGCTATGAGCAGCATTTC. This translates into CASSPGTGRYEQHF.

The gene calls are TRBV4-2 and TRBJ2-1; tentatively, D is TRBD2 (6 bases). CDR1 LGHNA and CDR2 YNFKEQ come from the germline V gene. V was cut by 11 bases and J by 9 bases, with 26 bases left in between. This CDR3 is 15 amino acids long. The CDR3 DNA is TGTGCCTGTAGCCTAGATTGGACTACCGGCGGTGAGCAGTTCTTC. Amino acid sequence: CACSLDWTTGGEQFF.

Of note for this clonotype: A read error is likely, as this CDR3 ends without the conserved phenylalanine or tryptophan. V and J are TRBV6-1 and TRBJ2-7, with a weak D call TRBD1 (5 bases). V lost 2 bases to trimming and J lost 5 bases, with 10 bases between them. This CDR3 is built from 13 residues. Germline V gene lookup returns CDR1 MNHNS and CDR2 SASEGT. The chain's CDR3 is CASSERQTHEQYI. CDR3 DNA sequence: TGTGCCAGCAGTGAAAGACAGACCCACGAGCAGTACATC.

The chain is built from TRBV6-1 and TRBJ2-5; TRBD1 matches at 8 bases. CDR1 is MNHNS, CDR2 SASEGT, per germline. The CDR3 has 17 amino acids. CDR3 bases: TGTGCTAGCTGTGAGTACGTCCCCGGACAGGGACGTGAGACCCAGTACTTC. It yields the protein CASCEYVPGQGRETQYF.

The chain employs TRBV6-2 or TRBV6-3 and TRBJ2-7, with D uncertain. Trimming removed 2 bases at V and 6 bases at J, with 11 bases between. Germline V lookup: CDR1 MNHEY, CDR2 SVGEGT. The CDR3 extends over 13 amino acids. The CDR3 coding sequence is TGTGCCAGCAGTTACCGAGTAGCAATCGAGCAGTACTTC. Its protein is CASSYRVAIEQYF.

Notes on this clonotype: Its ends do not fully match the called genes, so a read error is possible. The chain employs TRBV5-1 and TRBJ2-3; D not certain. Per the germline V gene, CDR1 is SGHRS and CDR2 is YFSETQ. The CDR3 has 16 amino acids. The DNA of the CDR3 is TGTGCCAGCAGCTTGAACAGCCGTGCTAGCACAGATACGCAGTATTTT. Protein product: CASSLNSRASTDTQYF.

In the case of this clonotype: It may be a read error: a sequence one base away is much more abundant. The chain couples TRBV28 to TRBJ2-7, with no clear D. CDR3 length: 13 residues. The germline V gene has CDR1 MDHEN and CDR2 SYDVKM. The CDR3 protein is CASSLVGSYEQCF. The CDR3 DNA is TGTGCCAGCAGTTTAGTGGGTTCCTACGAGCAGTGCTTC.

As for this clonotype: One junction end disagrees with the germline gene, perhaps due to a read error. This chain uses TRBV11-1 with TRBJ2-4; 10 bases fit TRBD2. In germline, CDR1 is SGHAT, CDR2 FQDESV (reference sequence). The CDR3 runs to 17 residues. The CDR3 bases are TGTGCCGGCAGCTTTCCAGGGACTAGCGAGACTAAAAACATTCAGTACTTC. Its protein is CAGSFPGTSETKNIQYF. Full variable domain (remainder filled in from reference TRBV11-1 and TRBJ2-4): EAEVAQSPRYKITEKSQAVAFWCDPISGHATLYWYRQILGQGPELLVQFQDESVVDDSQLPKDRFSAERLKGVDSTLKIQPAELGDSAMYLCAGSFPGTSETKNIQYFGAGTRLSVL.